The rows below give T cell receptor beta chains drawn from one sample of a study of blood T cell repertoires in COVID-19. TCRdb keeps only in-frame clones here, not all; method: immunoSEQ multiplex PCR. The data contain about 88,000 clones, about 83% of them singletons. Sample: peripheral blood. The receptor set was obtained from a woman aged 65 to 85 with acute or convalescent COVID-19. Each CDR3 is given with its conserved first and last residue. The order of the fields is clone size, D gene, V gene, J gene, CDR3 protein, CDR3 DNA. D genes are given only for firm matches. The listing skips clone size in some rows; elsewhere it reads once, few, many or a size class.

size: .
D: .
V: TRBV7-2
J: TRBJ1-1
CDR3: CASSPLLQATEAFF
DNA: TGTGCCAGCAGCCCGCTATTACAGGCCACTGAAGCTTTCTTT

size: .
D: .
V: TRBV12-3/TRBV12-4
J: TRBJ2-2
CDR3: CASNPDSTGELFF
DNA: TGTGCCAGCAACCCGGACAGCACCGGGGAGCTGTTTTTT

size: few
D: TRBD1
V: TRBV14
J: TRBJ1-2
CDR3: CASSQDRGQGRNYGYTF
DNA: TGTGCCAGCAGCCAAGACAGGGGGCAGGGGCGAAACTATGGCTACACCTTC

size: few
D: TRBD2
V: TRBV10-3
J: TRBJ2-1
CDR3: CAISEGTSNNEQFF
DNA: TGTGCCATCAGTGAGGGGACTAGCAACAATGAGCAGTTCTTC

size: .
D: .
V: TRBV7-2
J: TRBJ2-1
CDR3: CASSLVDSISYNEQFF
DNA: TGTGCCAGCAGCTTAGTGGACTCGATCTCCTACAATGAGCAGTTCTTC

size: few
D: TRBD2
V: TRBV7-2
J: TRBJ2-2
CDR3: CASSPVGLAGVGELFF
DNA: TGTGCCAGCAGCCCTGTGGGACTAGCGGGAGTCGGGGAGCTGTTTTTT

size: .
D: TRBD1
V: TRBV5-1
J: TRBJ1-1
CDR3: CASSIGQGGAVNTEAFF
DNA: TGCGCCAGCAGCATAGGACAGGGGGGCGCGGTGAACACTGAAGCTTTCTTT

size: .
D: TRBD1
V: TRBV18
J: TRBJ1-1
CDR3: CASSLNDRAMNTEAFF
DNA: TGTGCCAGCTCACTGAACGACAGGGCCATGAACACTGAAGCTTTCTTT

size: .
D: TRBD2
V: TRBV6-1
J: TRBJ2-3
CDR3: CASSGAQLAGEYTDTQYF
DNA: TGTGCCAGCAGTGGCGCCCAACTAGCGGGGGAATACACAGATACGCAGTATTTT

size: .
D: TRBD2
V: TRBV29-1
J: TRBJ2-5
CDR3: CSVGGVGTSSWGQETQYF
DNA: TGCAGCGTTGGCGGGGTAGGGACTAGCAGTTGGGGGCAAGAGACCCAGTACTTC

size: .
D: .
V: TRBV5-1
J: TRBJ1-2
CDR3: CASSVGGAGYTF
DNA: TGCGCCAGCAGCGTTGGGGGCGCCGGCTACACCTTC

size: .
D: .
V: TRBV18
J: TRBJ1-4
CDR3: CASSPFEGGEKLFF
DNA: TGTGCCAGCTCACCATTCGAGGGAGGTGAAAAACTGTTTTTT

size: .
D: TRBD1
V: TRBV18
J: TRBJ1-2
CDR3: CASSPLNRGGYGYTF
DNA: TGTGCCAGCTCACCACTGAACAGGGGTGGGTATGGCTACACCTTC

size: once
D: .
V: TRBV6-5
J: TRBJ2-5
CDR3: CASRSDSVAGYF
DNA: TGTGCCAGCAGGTCGGACTCGGTGGCGGGATACTTC

size: .
D: .
V: TRBV28
J: TRBJ1-4
CDR3: CASSIPTALGEKLFF
DNA: TGTGCCAGCAGCATCCCGACAGCCCTCGGGGAAAAACTGTTTTTT

size: .
D: TRBD1
V: TRBV29-1
J: TRBJ1-2
CDR3: CSVDKGAYGYTF
DNA: TGCAGCGTTGATAAGGGGGCCTATGGCTACACCTTC

size: .
D: TRBD1
V: TRBV19
J: TRBJ2-1
CDR3: CASRESGTGDNEQFF
DNA: TGTGCCAGTAGGGAGTCCGGGACAGGGGACAATGAGCAGTTCTTC

size: .
D: TRBD2
V: TRBV3-1/TRBV3-2
J: TRBJ2-5
CDR3: CASSQPSGQETQYF
DNA: TGTGCCAGCAGCCAACCTAGCGGCCAAGAGACCCAGTACTTC

size: once
D: TRBD1
V: TRBV5-4
J: TRBJ1-2
CDR3: CASSQAAVRGRIGYGYTF
DNA: TGTGCCAGCAGCCAGGCCGCGGTCAGGGGGCGAATTGGCTATGGCTACACCTTC

size: .
D: TRBD2
V: TRBV9
J: TRBJ2-2
CDR3: CASSGLAGGPYTGELFF
DNA: TGTGCCAGCAGCGGGTTAGCGGGAGGGCCCTACACCGGGGAGCTGTTTTTT

size: .
D: .
V: TRBV27
J: TRBJ2-2
CDR3: CATQAWVGTGELFF
DNA: TGTGCCACCCAGGCTTGGGTTGGAACCGGGGAGCTGTTTTTT

size: .
D: .
V: TRBV6-6
J: TRBJ2-2
CDR3: CASSLITDTGELFF
DNA: TGTGCCAGCAGCCTTATAACGGACACCGGGGAGCTGTTTTTT

size: .
D: .
V: TRBV12-3/TRBV12-4
J: TRBJ2-2
CDR3: CASSRLNTGELFF
DNA: TGTGCCAGCAGTCGGTTGAACACCGGGGAGCTGTTTTTT

size: .
D: .
V: TRBV10-3
J: TRBJ1-6
CDR3: CAISDRGGAGSYSAPLHF
DNA: TGTGCCATCAGTGATCGCGGGGGGGCCGGATCCTACTCTGCGCCCCTCCACTTT

size: .
D: .
V: TRBV2
J: TRBJ2-2
CDR3: CATTPATGELFF
DNA: TGTGCGACGACACCAGCCACCGGGGAGCTGTTTTTT

size: .
D: TRBD1
V: TRBV5-1
J: TRBJ2-3
CDR3: CASSLPSGTGGSGVGDTQYF
DNA: TGCGCCAGCAGCTTGCCGTCCGGGACAGGTGGAAGTGGAGTCGGCGATACGCAGTATTTT

size: .
D: .
V: TRBV7-9
J: TRBJ1-5
CDR3: CASSWGDQPQHF
DNA: TGTGCCAGCAGCTGGGGGGATCAGCCCCAGCATTTT

size: .
D: .
V: TRBV19
J: TRBJ1-1
CDR3: CASTPQGYSEAFF
DNA: TGTGCCAGTACCCCCCAGGGGTACTCTGAAGCTTTCTTT

size: .
D: .
V: TRBV28
J: TRBJ2-5
CDR3: CASTPGGADPSFETQYF
DNA: TGTGCCAGCACCCCTGGGGGGGCGGACCCTTCATTTGAGACCCAGTACTTC

size: few
D: .
V: TRBV11-2
J: TRBJ1-1
CDR3: CASNPFPFGQNTEAFF
DNA: TGTGCCAGCAACCCTTTCCCCTTCGGACAGAACACTGAAGCTTTCTTT

size: .
D: TRBD2
V: TRBV27
J: TRBJ2-5
CDR3: CASRPNPGLAKTQYF
DNA: TGTGCCAGCAGGCCTAACCCGGGACTAGCAAAGACCCAGTACTTC

size: .
D: .
V: TRBV25-1
J: TRBJ2-2
CDR3: CASSEYDFNTGELFF
DNA: TGTGCCAGCAGTGAATATGACTTCAACACCGGGGAGCTGTTTTTT

size: .
D: .
V: TRBV3-1/TRBV3-2
J: TRBJ1-2
CDR3: CASSQGSGFNGYTF
DNA: TGTGCCAGCAGCCAAGGGTCGGGGTTCAATGGCTACACCTTC

size: .
D: TRBD1
V: TRBV10-3
J: TRBJ1-1
CDR3: CAISGTGANTEAFF
DNA: TGTGCCATCAGTGGGACAGGGGCGAACACTGAAGCTTTCTTT

size: .
D: .
V: TRBV2
J: TRBJ2-3
CDR3: CASSRLIPDTQYF
DNA: TGTGCCAGCAGTCGACTTATCCCAGATACGCAGTATTTT

size: once
D: .
V: TRBV9
J: TRBJ1-1
CDR3: CATSRTDMNTEAFF
DNA: TGTGCCACCTCGAGGACTGACATGAACACTGAAGCTTTCTTT

size: .
D: TRBD2
V: TRBV5-1
J: TRBJ2-1
CDR3: CASSLSGGSYNEQFF
DNA: TGCGCCAGCAGTCTTAGCGGGGGATCCTACAATGAGCAGTTCTTC

size: .
D: TRBD1
V: TRBV7-9
J: TRBJ1-2
CDR3: CASSQQGALTNYGYTF
DNA: TGTGCCAGCAGCCAACAGGGGGCCTTGACTAACTATGGCTACACCTTC

size: .
D: .
V: TRBV10-3
J: TRBJ1-5
CDR3: CAISPDRDLYSNQPQHF
DNA: TGTGCCATCAGCCCGGACAGAGATCTATATAGCAATCAGCCCCAGCATTTT

size: few
D: TRBD2
V: TRBV28
J: TRBJ2-3
CDR3: CATRNSGGTRF
DNA: TGTGCCACCCGAAATAGCGGGGGGACCCGTTTT

size: .
D: .
V: TRBV6-5
J: TRBJ1-4
CDR3: CASSTKQGQLFF
DNA: TGTGCCAGCAGTACTAAGCAGGGGCAACTGTTTTTT

size: .
D: TRBD1
V: TRBV6-6
J: TRBJ1-6
CDR3: CASSQTIHRGGSPLHF
DNA: TGTGCCAGCAGCCAAACAATTCACAGGGGTGGTTCACCCCTCCACTTT

size: few
D: TRBD1
V: TRBV23-1
J: TRBJ1-5
CDR3: CASSQSGQGMISGFGQPQHF
DNA: TGCGCCAGCAGTCAATCGGGACAGGGAATGATTTCGGGCTTTGGACAGCCCCAGCATTTT

size: .
D: TRBD2
V: TRBV24-1
J: TRBJ2-1
CDR3: CATSDSLGGNSGRHEQFF
DNA: TGTGCCACCAGTGATTCCCTTGGAGGTAATAGCGGGAGGCATGAGCAGTTCTTC

size: .
D: .
V: TRBV7-8
J: TRBJ2-3
CDR3: CASSPFVVETTDTQYF
DNA: TGTGCCAGCAGCCCCTTCGTTGTGGAGACCACAGATACGCAGTATTTT

size: .
D: TRBD1
V: TRBV9
J: TRBJ1-5
CDR3: CASSLGTGNSNQPQHF
DNA: TGTGCCAGCAGCCTTGGGACAGGGAATAGCAATCAGCCCCAGCATTTT

size: .
D: TRBD2
V: TRBV18
J: TRBJ2-3
CDR3: CASSPGLAGERDTQYF
DNA: TGTGCCAGCTCACCTGGACTAGCGGGAGAGAGAGATACGCAGTATTTT

size: .
D: TRBD2
V: TRBV6-2/TRBV6-3
J: TRBJ2-1
CDR3: CASSRPAPGLAAGNEQFF
DNA: TGTGCCAGCAGCCGCCCGGCCCCTGGACTAGCGGCGGGGAATGAGCAGTTCTTC

size: .
D: .
V: TRBV14
J: TRBJ1-2
CDR3: CASRPQGSNGYTF
DNA: TGTGCCAGCAGACCACAGGGAAGTAATGGCTACACCTTC

size: .
D: .
V: TRBV10-1
J: TRBJ2-3
CDR3: CASSEAGGGKDTQYF
DNA: TGCGCCAGCAGTGAGGCGGGTGGCGGTAAAGATACGCAGTATTTT

size: .
D: .
V: TRBV28
J: TRBJ2-2
CDR3: CASRRTDTGELFF
DNA: TGTGCCAGCCGTAGGACTGACACCGGGGAGCTGTTTTTT